The clone carrying this TCR beta chain has just a few counts. The data are from a study of cytotoxic CD8 clonotypes in ibrutinib-treated CLL. V was trimmed by 1 base and J by 1 base, leaving 4 bases between them. This CDR3 has 13 residues. Germline V gives CDR1 SGHVS, CDR2 FNYEAQ. The data were produced by immunoSEQ multiplex PCR, yet TCRdb's version contains in-frame clones alone and is incomplete. The sample holds 200,000 to 250,000 clones, about 75% seen once. This clonotype was obtained from a human donor with chronic lymphocytic leukemia. This chain links TRBV7-6 with TRBJ1-1; the D is unclear. Sequenced material: PBMCs, taken after 12 months of ibrutinib treatment. CDR3 sequence: CASSLVANTEAFF. CDR3 bases: TGTGCCAGCAGCTTAGTAGCGAACACTGAAGCTTTCTTT.